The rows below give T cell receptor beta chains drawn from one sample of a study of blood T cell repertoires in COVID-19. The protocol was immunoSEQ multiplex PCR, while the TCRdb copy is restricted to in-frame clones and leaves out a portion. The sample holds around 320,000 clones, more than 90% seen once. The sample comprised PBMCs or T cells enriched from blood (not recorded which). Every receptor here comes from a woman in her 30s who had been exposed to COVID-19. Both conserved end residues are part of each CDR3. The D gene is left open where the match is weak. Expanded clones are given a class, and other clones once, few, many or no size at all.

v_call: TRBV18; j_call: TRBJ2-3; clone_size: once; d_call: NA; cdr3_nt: TGTGCCAGCTCACCACCGGTGGCACAGGGAAGGACAGATACGCAGTATTTT; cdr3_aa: CASSPPVAQGRTDTQYF
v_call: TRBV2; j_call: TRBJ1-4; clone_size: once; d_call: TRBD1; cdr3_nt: TGTGCCAGCAGTTTGGGGACAGGGAGGGAAAAACTGTTTTTT; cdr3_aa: CASSLGTGREKLFF
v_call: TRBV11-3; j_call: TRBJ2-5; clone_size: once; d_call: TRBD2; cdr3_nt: TGTGCCAGCAGCCTGGGCCTAGCGGGGGGGCCGGAGACCCAGTACTTC; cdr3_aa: CASSLGLAGGPETQYF
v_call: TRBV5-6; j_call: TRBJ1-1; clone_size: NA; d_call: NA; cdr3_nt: TGTGCCAGCAGCTTGGTGTACAAGATGAACACTGAAGCTTTCTTT; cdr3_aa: CASSLVYKMNTEAFF
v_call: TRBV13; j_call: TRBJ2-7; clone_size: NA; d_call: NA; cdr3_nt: TGTGCCAGCAGCTTATCGTCGGGGGACTACGAGCAGTACTTC; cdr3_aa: CASSLSSGDYEQYF
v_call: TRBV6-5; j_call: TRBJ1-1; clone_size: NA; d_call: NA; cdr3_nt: TGTGCCAGCAGTTACCAGGGCAGTCTGGAACTTGAAGCTTTCTTT; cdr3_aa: CASSYQGSLELEAFF
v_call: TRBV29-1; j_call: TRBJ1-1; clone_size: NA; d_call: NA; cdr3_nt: TGCAGCGTTTTGGAGGGAAACACTGAAGCTTTCTTT; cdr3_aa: CSVLEGNTEAFF
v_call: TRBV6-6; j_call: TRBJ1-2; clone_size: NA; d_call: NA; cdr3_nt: TGTGCCAGCAGTGAGGGAGATAACTATGGCTACACCTTC; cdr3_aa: CASSEGDNYGYTF
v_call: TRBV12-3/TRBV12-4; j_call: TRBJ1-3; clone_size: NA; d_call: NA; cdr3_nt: TGTGCCAGCAATCGACTCGGGATTAACACCATATATTTT; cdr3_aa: CASNRLGINTIYF
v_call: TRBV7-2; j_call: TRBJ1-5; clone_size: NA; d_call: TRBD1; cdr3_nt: TGTGCCAGCAGCTTAGGAGCGGGACAGGAGAATCAGCCCCAGCATTTT; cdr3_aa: CASSLGAGQENQPQHF
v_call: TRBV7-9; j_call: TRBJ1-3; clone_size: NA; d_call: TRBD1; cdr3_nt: TGTGCCAGCAGCCCACGAATCGGACAGGGTCTGGTCTCTGGAAACACCATATATTTT; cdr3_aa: CASSPRIGQGLVSGNTIYF
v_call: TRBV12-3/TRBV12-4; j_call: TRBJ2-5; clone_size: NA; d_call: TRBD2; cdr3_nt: TGTGCCAGCCATGGCGGGGGAGAGACCCAGTACTTC; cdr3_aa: CASHGGGETQYF
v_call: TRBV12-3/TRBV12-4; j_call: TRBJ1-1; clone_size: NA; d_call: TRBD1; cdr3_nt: TGTGCCAGCAGGACAGGGGGCTTCACTGAAGCTTTCTTT; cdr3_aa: CASRTGGFTEAFF
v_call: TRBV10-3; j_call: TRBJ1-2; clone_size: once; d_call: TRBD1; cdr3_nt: TGTGCCACGATGGGACAGGTTGGAAACTATGGCTACACCTTC; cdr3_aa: CATMGQVGNYGYTF
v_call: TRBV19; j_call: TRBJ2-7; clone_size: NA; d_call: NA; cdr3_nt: TGTGCCAGTAGTATCGGATTTTGGGTAAGGAGCTACGAGCAGTACTTC; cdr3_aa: CASSIGFWVRSYEQYF
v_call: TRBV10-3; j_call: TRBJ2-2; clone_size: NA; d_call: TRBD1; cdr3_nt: TGTGCCATCAGGGATAGGGACAGGGAAAGAGCCGGGGAGCTGTTTTTT; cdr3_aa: CAIRDRDRERAGELFF
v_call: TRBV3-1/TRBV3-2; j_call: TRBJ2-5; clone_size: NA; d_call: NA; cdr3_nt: TGTGCCAGCAGCCAAGGCCGCGGGGAGACCCAGTACTTC; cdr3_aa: CASSQGRGETQYF
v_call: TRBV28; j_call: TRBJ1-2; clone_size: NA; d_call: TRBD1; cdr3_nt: TGTGCCAGCAGTTTATGGGGGGACAGAAATGGCTACACCTTC; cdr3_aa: CASSLWGDRNGYTF
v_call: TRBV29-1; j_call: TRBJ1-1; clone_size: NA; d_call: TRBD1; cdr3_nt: TGCAGCGTTCCTCCGGGACAGGGACAAGCTTTCTTT; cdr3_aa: CSVPPGQGQAFF
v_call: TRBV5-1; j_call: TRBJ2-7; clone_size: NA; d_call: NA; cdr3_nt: TGCGCCAGCAGCTTGGCCCTCGGGGGACGCTACGAGCAGTACTTC; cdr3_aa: CASSLALGGRYEQYF
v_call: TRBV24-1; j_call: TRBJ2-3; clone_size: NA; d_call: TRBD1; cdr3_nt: TGTGCCACCAGGGAGGACAGGGACCCCACAGATACGCAGTATTTT; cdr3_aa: CATREDRDPTDTQYF
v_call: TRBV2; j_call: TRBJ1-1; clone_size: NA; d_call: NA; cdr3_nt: TGTGCCAGCGAAGAAATTGCGGAAGCTTTCTTT; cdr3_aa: CASEEIAEAFF
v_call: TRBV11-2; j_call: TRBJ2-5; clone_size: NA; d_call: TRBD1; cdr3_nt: TGTGCCAGCAGCCTAATGACAGGGCAGGAGACCCAGTACTTC; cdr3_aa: CASSLMTGQETQYF
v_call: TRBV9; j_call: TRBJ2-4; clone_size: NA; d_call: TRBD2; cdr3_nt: TGTGCCAGCAGCTTCAAACCGGGACTAGCGGGGGCCCAAAACATTCAGTACTTC; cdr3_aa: CASSFKPGLAGAQNIQYF
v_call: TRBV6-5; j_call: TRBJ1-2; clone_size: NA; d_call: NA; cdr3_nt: TGTGCCAGCAGTCCGAAACAGGGCGCGATAGGCTACACCTTC; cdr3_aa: CASSPKQGAIGYTF
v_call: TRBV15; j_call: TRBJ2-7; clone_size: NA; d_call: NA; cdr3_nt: TGTGCCACCAGCCCCACCGGGTCCTCTTACGAGCAGTACTTC; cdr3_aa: CATSPTGSSYEQYF
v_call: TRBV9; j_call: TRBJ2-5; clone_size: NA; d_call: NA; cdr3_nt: TGTGCCAGCAGCTTCGGGGGTAGAGGAGAGACCCAGTACTTC; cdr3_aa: CASSFGGRGETQYF
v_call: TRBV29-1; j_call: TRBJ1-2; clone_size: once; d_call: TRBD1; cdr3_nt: TGCAGCGCTGGGAGGGACAGGGAAAACTATGGCTACACCTTC; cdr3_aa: CSAGRDRENYGYTF
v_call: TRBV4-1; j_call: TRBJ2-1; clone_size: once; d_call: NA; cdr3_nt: TGCGCCAGCAGCCAAGACCCAGGGGACAATGAGCAGTTCTTC; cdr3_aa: CASSQDPGDNEQFF
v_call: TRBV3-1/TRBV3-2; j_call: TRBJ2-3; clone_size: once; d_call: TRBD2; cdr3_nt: TGTGCCAGCAGCCAAGACGAGCGGGGTTCAGATACGCAGTATTTT; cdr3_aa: CASSQDERGSDTQYF
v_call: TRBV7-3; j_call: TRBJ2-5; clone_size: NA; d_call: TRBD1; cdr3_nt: TGTGCCAGCAGCCTTACCGGGACAGGGGAGGCGGAGACCCAGTACTTC; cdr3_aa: CASSLTGTGEAETQYF
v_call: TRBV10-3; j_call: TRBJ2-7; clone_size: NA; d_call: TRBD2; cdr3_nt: TGTGCCATCAGTGAGTCGTTTGCTAGCGGGGGCTACGAGCAGTACTTC; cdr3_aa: CAISESFASGGYEQYF
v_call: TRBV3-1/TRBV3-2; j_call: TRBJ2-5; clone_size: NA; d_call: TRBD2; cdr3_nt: TGTGCCAGCAGCCGTAGCGGGGGGTACCAAGAGACCCAGTACTTC; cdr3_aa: CASSRSGGYQETQYF